The text below deals with one T cell receptor (beta chain). Generated by immunoSEQ multiplex PCR, the TCRdb table keeps only in-frame clones and is missing some. The table includes hundreds of thousands of clones, 88% detected once. This entry comes from a study of blood T cell repertoires in COVID-19. Whole-study context: Italy, Spain and the United States were the sources of the convalescent and acute COVID-19 samples.

This TCR derives from a woman in her 40s with acute COVID-19. Sequencing input: PBMCs or T cells enriched from blood (not recorded which).

The DNA of the CDR3 is TGTGCCAGCAGTTTGGACAGGGGGAATGAAAAACTGTTTTTT. Translation gives CASSLDRGNEKLFF. The chain recombines TRBV13 with TRBJ1-4; 10 nucleotides match TRBD1. The junction had 3 bases not matched to a gene; V was cut back by 6 bases and J by 5 bases. The V gene's germline CDR1 is PRHDT and CDR2 FYEKMQ (reference sequence). This CDR3 has 14 amino acids.